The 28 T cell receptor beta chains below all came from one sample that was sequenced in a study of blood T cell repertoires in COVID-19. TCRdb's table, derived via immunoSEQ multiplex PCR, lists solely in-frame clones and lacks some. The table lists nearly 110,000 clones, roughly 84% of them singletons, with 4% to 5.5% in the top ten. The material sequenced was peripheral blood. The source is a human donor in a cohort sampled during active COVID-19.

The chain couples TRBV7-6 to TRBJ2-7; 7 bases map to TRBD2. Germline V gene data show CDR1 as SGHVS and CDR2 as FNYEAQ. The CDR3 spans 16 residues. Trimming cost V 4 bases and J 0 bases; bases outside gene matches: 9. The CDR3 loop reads CASSSLGRGVSYEQYF. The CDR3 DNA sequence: TGTGCCAGCAGCTCTTTGGGGAGGGGCGTCTCCTACGAGCAGTACTTC.

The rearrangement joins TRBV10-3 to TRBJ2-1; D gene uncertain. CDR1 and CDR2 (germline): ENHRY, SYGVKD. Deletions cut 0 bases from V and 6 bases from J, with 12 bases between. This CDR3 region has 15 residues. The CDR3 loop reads CAISESPVSGNEQFF. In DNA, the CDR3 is TGTGCCATCAGTGAGTCACCGGTATCGGGCAATGAGCAGTTCTTC.

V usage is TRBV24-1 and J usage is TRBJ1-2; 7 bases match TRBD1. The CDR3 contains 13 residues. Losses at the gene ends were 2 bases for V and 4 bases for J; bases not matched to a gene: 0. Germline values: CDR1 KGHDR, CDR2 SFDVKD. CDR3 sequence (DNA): TGTGCCACCAGTGATTGGGACAGCTATGGCTACACCTTC. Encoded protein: CATSDWDSYGYTF.

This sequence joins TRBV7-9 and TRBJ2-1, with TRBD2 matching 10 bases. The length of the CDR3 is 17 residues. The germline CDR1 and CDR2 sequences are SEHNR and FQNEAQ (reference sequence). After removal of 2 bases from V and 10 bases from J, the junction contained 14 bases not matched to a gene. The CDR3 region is CASSLPSGVAGGNEQFF. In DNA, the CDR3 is TGTGCCAGCAGCTTACCCTCCGGTGTAGCGGGAGGTAACGAGCAGTTCTTC.

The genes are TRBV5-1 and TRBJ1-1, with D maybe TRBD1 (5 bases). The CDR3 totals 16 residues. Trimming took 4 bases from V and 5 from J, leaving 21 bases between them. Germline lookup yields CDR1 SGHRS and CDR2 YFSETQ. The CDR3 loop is CASSAPMGLGVTEAFF. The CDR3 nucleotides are TGCGCCAGCAGCGCTCCCATGGGACTCGGTGTGACTGAAGCTTTCTTT.

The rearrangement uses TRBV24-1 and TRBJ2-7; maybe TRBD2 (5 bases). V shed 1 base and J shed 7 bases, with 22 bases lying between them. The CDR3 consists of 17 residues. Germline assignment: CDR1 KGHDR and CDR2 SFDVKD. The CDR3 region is CATSDFFSVGAPGEQYF. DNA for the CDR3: TGTGCCACCAGTGATTTTTTTAGCGTGGGCGCCCCCGGGGAGCAGTACTTC.

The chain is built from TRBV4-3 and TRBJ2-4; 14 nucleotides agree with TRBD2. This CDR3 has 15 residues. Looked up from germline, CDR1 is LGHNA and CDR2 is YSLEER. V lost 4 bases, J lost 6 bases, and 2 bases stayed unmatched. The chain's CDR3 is CASSPGLAGGNIQYF. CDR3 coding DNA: TGCGCCAGCAGCCCTGGACTAGCGGGAGGAAACATTCAGTACTTC.

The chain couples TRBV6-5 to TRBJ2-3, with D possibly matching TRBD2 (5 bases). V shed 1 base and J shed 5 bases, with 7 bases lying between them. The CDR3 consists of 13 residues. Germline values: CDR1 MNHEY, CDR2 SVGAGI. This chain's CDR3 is CASSYLGGDTQYF. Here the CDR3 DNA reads TGTGCCAGCAGTTACTTAGGAGGAGATACGCAGTATTTT.

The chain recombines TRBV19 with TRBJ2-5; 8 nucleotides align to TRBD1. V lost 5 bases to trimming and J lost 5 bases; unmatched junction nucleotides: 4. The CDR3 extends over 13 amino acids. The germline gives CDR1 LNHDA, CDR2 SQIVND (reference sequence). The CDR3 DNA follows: TGTGCCAGTAGTCAGGGGGCAAGGGAGACCCAGTACTTC. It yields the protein CASSQGARETQYF.

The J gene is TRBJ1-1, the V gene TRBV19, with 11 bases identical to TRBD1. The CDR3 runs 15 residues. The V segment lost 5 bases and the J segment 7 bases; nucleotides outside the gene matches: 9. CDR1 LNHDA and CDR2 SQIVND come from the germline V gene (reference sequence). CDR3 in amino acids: CASSPRTGGVGEAFF. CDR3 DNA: TGTGCCAGTAGTCCCCGGACAGGGGGCGTTGGTGAAGCTTTCTTT.

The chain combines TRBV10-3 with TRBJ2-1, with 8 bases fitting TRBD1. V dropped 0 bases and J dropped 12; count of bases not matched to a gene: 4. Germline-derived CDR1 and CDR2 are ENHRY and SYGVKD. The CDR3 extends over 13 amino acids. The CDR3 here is CAISESGGTGQFF. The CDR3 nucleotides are TGTGCCATCAGTGAGTCGGGTGGGACAGGGCAGTTCTTC.

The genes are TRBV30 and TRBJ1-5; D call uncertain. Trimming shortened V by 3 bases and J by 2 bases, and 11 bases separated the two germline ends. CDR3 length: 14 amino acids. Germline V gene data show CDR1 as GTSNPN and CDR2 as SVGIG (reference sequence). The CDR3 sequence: CAWSPGQGNQPQHF. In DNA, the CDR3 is TGTGCCTGGAGCCCAGGCCAAGGCAATCAGCCCCAGCATTTT. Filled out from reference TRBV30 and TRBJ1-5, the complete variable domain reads SQTIHQWPATLVQPVGSPLSLECTVEGTSNPNLYWYRQAAGRGLQLLFYSVGIGQISSEVPQNLSASRPQDRQFILSSKKLLLSDSGFYLCAWSPGQGNQPQHFGDGTRLSIL.

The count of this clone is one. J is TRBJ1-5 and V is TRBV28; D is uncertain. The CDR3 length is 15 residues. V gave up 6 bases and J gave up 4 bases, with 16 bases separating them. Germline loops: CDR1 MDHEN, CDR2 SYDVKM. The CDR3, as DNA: TGTGCCAGCAGGGCCGGTCGGAGCTGGAATCAGCCCCAGCATTTT. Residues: CASRAGRSWNQPQHF.

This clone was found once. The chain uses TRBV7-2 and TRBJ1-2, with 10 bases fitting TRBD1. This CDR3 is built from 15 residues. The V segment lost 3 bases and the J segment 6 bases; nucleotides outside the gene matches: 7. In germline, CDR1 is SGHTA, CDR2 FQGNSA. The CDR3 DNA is TGTGCCAGCAGCTTCCAGGGACAGGGGTGGGATGGCTACACCTTC. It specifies CASSFQGQGWDGYTF.

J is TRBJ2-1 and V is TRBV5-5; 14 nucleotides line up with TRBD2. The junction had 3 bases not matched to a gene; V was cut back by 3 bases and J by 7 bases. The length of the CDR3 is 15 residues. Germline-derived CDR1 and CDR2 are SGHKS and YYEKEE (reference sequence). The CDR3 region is CASSSRLAGGNEQFF. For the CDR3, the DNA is TGTGCCAGCAGCTCAAGACTAGCGGGAGGGAATGAGCAGTTCTTC.

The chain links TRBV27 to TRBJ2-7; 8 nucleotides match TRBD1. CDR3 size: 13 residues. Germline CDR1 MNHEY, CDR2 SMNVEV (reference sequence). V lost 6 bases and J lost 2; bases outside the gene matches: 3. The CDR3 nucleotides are TGTGCCAGCAGACGACAGGGGACCTACGAGCAGTACTTC. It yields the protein CASRRQGTYEQYF.

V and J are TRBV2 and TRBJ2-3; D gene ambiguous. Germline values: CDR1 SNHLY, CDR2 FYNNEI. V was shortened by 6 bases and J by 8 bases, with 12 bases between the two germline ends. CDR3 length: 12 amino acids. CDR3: CASRKDSGTQYF. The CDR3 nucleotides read TGTGCCAGCAGGAAAGACTCGGGTACGCAGTATTTT. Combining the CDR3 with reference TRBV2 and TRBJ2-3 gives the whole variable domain EPEVTQTPSHQVTQMGQEVILRCVPISNHLYFYWYRQILGQKVEFLVSFYNNEISEKSEIFDDQFSVERPDGSNFTLKIRSTKLEDSAMYFCASRKDSGTQYFGPGTRLTVL.

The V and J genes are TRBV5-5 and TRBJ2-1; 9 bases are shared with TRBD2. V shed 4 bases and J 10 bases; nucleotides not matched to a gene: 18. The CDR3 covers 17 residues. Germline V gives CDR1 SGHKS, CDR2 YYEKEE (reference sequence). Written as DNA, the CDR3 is TGTGCCAGCAGCACTGATCCTAGCGGAGCGCGGGGGGGGGAGCAGTTCTTC. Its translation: CASSTDPSGARGGEQFF.

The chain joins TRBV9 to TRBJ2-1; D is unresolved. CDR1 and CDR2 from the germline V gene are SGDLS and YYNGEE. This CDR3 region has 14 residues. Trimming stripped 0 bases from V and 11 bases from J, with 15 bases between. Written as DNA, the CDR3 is TGTGCCAGCAGCGTAGCCCACAGAACAATGCAGCAGTTCTTC. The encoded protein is CASSVAHRTMQQFF.

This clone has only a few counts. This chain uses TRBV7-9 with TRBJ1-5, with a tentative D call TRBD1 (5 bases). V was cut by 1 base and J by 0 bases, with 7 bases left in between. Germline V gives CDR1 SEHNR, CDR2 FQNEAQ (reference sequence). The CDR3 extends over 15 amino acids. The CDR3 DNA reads TGTGCCAGCAGCTTAGGGGGCCGTAGCAATCAGCCCCAGCATTTT. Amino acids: CASSLGGRSNQPQHF.

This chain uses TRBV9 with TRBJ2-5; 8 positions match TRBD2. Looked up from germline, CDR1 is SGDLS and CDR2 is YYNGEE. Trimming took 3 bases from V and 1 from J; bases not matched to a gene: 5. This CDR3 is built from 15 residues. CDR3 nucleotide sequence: TGTGCCAGCAGCGCCTTGACTAGCGTCCAAGAGACCCAGTACTTC. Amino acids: CASSALTSVQETQYF.

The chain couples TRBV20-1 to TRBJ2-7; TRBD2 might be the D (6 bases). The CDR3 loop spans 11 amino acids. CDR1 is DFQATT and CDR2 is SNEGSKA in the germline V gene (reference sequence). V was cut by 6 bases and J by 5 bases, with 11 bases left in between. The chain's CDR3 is CSAPRGNEQYV. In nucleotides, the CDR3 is TGCAGTGCCCCTCGGGGGAACGAGCAGTACGTC.

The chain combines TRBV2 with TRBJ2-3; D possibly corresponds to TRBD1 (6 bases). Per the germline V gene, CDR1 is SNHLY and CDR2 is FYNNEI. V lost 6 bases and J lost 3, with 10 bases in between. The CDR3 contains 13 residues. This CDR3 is CASSSQGTDTQYF. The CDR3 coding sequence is TGTGCCAGCAGCTCTCAGGGGACAGATACGCAGTATTTT.

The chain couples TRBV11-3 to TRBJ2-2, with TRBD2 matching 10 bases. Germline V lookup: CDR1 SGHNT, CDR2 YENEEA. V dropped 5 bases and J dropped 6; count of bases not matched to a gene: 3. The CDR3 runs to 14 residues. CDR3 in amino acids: CASSPGLASGELFF. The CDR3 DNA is TGTGCCAGCAGCCCGGGACTAGCGTCCGGGGAGCTGTTTTTT.

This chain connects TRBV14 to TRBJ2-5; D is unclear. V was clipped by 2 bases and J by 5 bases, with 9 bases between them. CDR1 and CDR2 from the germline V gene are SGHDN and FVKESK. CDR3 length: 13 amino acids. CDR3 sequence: CASSQFLLETQYF. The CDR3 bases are TGTGCCAGCAGCCAATTTCTTCTGGAGACCCAGTACTTC.

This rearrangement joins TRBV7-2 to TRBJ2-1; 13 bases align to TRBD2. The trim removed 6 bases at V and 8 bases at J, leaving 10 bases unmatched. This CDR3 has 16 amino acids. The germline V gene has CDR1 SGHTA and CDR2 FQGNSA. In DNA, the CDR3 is TGTGCCAGCAGTCAGTGGCCGGGACTAGCGGGATATGAGCAGTTCTTC. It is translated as CASSQWPGLAGYEQFF.

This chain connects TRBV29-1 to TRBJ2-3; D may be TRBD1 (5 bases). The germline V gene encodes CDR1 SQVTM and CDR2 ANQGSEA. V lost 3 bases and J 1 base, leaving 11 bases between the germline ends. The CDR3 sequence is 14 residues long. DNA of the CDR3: TGCAGCGTTGAGTTAACCAGGGGCACAGATACGCAGTATTTT. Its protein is CSVELTRGTDTQYF.

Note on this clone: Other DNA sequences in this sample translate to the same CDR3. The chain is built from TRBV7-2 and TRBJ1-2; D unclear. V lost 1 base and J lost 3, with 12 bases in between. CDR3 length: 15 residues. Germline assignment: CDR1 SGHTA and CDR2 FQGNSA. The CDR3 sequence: CASSLVISVDYGYTF. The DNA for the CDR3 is TGTGCCAGCAGCTTAGTTATTTCCGTCGACTATGGCTACACCTTC.